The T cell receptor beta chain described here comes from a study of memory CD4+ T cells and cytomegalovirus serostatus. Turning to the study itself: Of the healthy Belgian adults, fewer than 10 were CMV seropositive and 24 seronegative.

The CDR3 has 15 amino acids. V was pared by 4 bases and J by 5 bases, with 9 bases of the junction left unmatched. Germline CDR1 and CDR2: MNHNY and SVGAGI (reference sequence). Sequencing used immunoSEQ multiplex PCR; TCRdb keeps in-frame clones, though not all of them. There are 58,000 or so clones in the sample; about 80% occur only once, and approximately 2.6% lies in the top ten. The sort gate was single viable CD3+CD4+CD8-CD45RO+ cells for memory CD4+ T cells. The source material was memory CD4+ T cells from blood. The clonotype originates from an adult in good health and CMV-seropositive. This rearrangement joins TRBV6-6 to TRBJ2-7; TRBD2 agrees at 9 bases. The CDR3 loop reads CASSSRREGRNEQYV. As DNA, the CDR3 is TGTGCCAGCAGTTCTCGGCGGGAGGGCCGAAACGAGCAGTACGTC.